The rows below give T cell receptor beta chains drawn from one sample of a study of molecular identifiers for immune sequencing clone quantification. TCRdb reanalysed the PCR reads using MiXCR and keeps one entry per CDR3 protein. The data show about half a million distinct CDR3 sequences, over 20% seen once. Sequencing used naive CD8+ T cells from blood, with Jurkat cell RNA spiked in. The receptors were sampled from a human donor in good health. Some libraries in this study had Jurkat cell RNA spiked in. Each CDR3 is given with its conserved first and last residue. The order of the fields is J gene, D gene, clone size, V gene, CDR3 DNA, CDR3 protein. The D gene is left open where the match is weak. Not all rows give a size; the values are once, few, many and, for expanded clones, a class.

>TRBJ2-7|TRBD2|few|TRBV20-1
TGCAGTGCTAGTGGGGGGGACCTAGGAGCCGAGCAGTACTTC
CSASGGDLGAEQYF
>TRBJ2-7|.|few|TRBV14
TGTGCCAGCAGCCAAGATTTTGGGGGCTACGAGCAGTACTTC
CASSQDFGGYEQYF
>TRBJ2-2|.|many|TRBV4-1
TGCGCCAGCAGCGATACCCCAGGAAGGGAGACCGGGGAGCTGTTTTTT
CASSDTPGRETGELFF
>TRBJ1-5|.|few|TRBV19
TGTGCCAGTAGTACCGGTTGGGCGAGTCAGCCCCAGCATTTT
CASSTGWASQPQHF
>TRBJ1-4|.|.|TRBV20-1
TGCAGTGCCGAGGAAGGGGAGTCGGATGAAAAACTGGTTTTT
CSAEEGESDEKLVF
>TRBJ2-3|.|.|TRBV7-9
TGTGCCGGCAGCTTAGAGCGACTAGGGCGTGATACGCAGTATTTT
CAGSLERLGRDTQYF
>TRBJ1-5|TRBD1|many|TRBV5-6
TGTGCCAGCAGCACCGCCGGGACAGGGAATCAGCCCCAGCATTTT
CASSTAGTGNQPQHF
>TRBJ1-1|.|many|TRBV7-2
TGTGCCAGCAGCTTTTATTTGTTTCCCGGGACACCGATGAACACTGAAGCTTTCTTT
CASSFYLFPGTPMNTEAFF
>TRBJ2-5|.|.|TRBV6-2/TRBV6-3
TGTGCCAGTATCCGATCGGTTGAAGATACCCAGTACTTC
CASIRSVEDTQYF
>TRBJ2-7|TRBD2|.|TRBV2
TGTGCCAGCAGTCGACTAGCTTTCGAGTACGAGCAGTACTTC
CASSRLAFEYEQYF
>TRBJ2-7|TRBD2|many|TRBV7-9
TGTGCCAGCAGCTTGAGGACTAGCGGGGGACCATACGAGCAGTACTTC
CASSLRTSGGPYEQYF
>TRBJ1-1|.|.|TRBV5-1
TGCGCCAGCAGCTTGTCGGGAGGGGGTCGAGAAGCTTTCTTT
CASSLSGGGREAFF
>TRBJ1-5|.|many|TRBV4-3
TGCGCCAGCAGCCAAGATTATCAAACTAGCAATCAGCCCCAGCATTTT
CASSQDYQTSNQPQHF
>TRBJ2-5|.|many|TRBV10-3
TGTGCCATATCGACAGACAACCAAGAGACCCAGTACTTC
CAISTDNQETQYF
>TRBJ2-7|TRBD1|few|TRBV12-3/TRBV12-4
TGTGCCAGCAGTTTAGAGGCGGGACAGGGGGCTCTCGAGCAGTACTTC
CASSLEAGQGALEQYF
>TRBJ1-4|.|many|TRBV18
TGTGCCAGCTCACCAGACGGGCCCAATTATAATGAAAAACTGTTTTTT
CASSPDGPNYNEKLFF
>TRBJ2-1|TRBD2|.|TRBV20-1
TGCAGTGCCTCGGGACTAGCGGGGGGGAGCTCCTACAATGAGCAGTTCTTC
CSASGLAGGSSYNEQFF
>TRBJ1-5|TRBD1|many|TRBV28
TGTGCCAGCAGTTCCCCCTCCGACAGGGTGGGCCAGCCCCAGCATTTT
CASSSPSDRVGQPQHF
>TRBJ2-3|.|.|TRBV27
TGTGCCAGCAGTTCCATCGCGGTTACGGGGCTAGATACGCAGTATTTT
CASSSIAVTGLDTQYF
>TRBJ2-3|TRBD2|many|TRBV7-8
TGTGCCAGCAGCCCGGGACTACCAGATACGCAGTATTTT
CASSPGLPDTQYF
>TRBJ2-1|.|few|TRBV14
TGTGCCAGCAGCCCAACCACGGACAGCTCCTACAATGAGCAGTTCTTC
CASSPTTDSSYNEQFF
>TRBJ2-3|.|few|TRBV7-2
TGTGCCAGCAGCTACAAAGGGGGTTTTTCCTACACAGATACGCAGTATTTT
CASSYKGGFSYTDTQYF